The source of this T cell receptor beta chain is a study of shared clonotypes between healthy human individuals. Study conclusions and caveats: Represented diversity, genetic and exposure-history alike, was limited by few donors. Researchers sampled only blood; tissue repertoires likely differ. Inspection by rarefaction showed sorted-subset sequencing to be incomplete despite large depth.

On this clone: Its antigen is undetermined. Other DNA sequences in the same sample also yield this CDR3.

V dropped 0 bases and J dropped 0; count of bases not matched to a gene: 0. In germline, CDR1 is SGHNT, CDR2 YYREEE (reference sequence). This CDR3 has 16 amino acids. Memory CD4+ cells were the fraction left after CD45RA+ naive selection. Assay used: immunoSEQ multiplex PCR; TCRdb lists only in-frame clones, some missing. The data show millions of clones, 85% to 95% seen once. The sequencing sample was made of naive CD4+ T cells sorted from blood. Subset given: CD45RA+ positively selected. The gene calls are TRBV5-4 and TRBJ2-3, with TRBD2 identical over 11 bases. This TCR derives from a man aged 18 to 30 in good health. The CDR3 DNA follows: TGTGCCAGCAGCTTGGGACTAGCGGGAAGCACAGATACGCAGTATTTT. It codes for CASSLGLAGSTDTQYF.